This section outlines one T cell receptor beta chain sequence together with its context. This entry belongs to a study of identical twins. TCRdb itself ran the 5' RACE reads through MiXCR, one entry per CDR3 protein. The sample lists some 760,000 distinct CDR3 sequences, approximately 18% seen once, with less than 15% in the top ten. Germline V CDR1 and CDR2: SGHRS, YFSETQ. This CDR3 contains 13 residues. The V end was cut by 2 bases, the J end by 0 bases, with 6 bases between. This sample was shared with a second study, whose subject was T cells expressing NK-cell markers. Per that paper: Sorted CD3+CD56+NKG2C+, CD3+CD56+NKG2C- and CD3+CD56-NKG2C+ T cells provided the TCR beta repertoires.

V is TRBV5-1 and J is TRBJ2-7; no clear D gene. The sequence came from a woman younger than 35 in good health. Sequencing was performed on PBMCs. The CDR3: CASSFPFSYEQYF. The DNA of the CDR3 is TGCGCCAGCAGCTTTCCCTTCTCCTACGAGCAGTACTTC.